The subject of this entry is one T cell receptor (beta chain). Its antigen is still unknown. Per germline, CDR1 MDHEN and CDR2 SYDVKM. Losses at the gene ends were 2 bases for V and 4 bases for J; bases not matched to a gene: 3. The CDR3 is made up of 14 amino acids. This sample is drawn from a study of OX40 agonist ivuxolimab in advanced cancers. As for the study in general: Hepatocellular carcinoma, melanoma, renal cell or head and neck cancer affected the dose-escalation patients. Findings and limits, study-wide: There were also nonresponders showing low normalized T-cell clonal expansion.

Method: immunoSEQ multiplex PCR; TCRdb's copy keeps in-frame clones and lacks some. The sample lists about 95,000 clones, roughly nine tenths occurring once. The chain is built from TRBV28 and TRBJ1-2, with 8 bases matching TRBD1. The TCR sequence derives from an adult with an advanced solid tumor such as melanoma, head and neck, liver or kidney cancer. Material: CD4+ or CD8+ T cells sorted from blood, obtained in a trial of the OX40 agonist ivuxolimab. The CDR3 spells CASSLGDRTYGYTF. CDR3 bases: TGTGCCAGCAGTTTAGGGGACAGGACCTATGGCTACACCTTC.